This T cell receptor (beta chain) was identified during a study of cytomegalovirus exposure and HLA in healthy donors. Study-level results: It has been reported that TCR beta sequences accurately predicted the HLA-A and HLA-B alleles of most subjects.

The PCR had 60 Vbeta and 13 Jbeta primers. Some clones are missing from TCRdb's copy, which holds only in-frame ones; the method was immunoSEQ multiplex PCR. The sample includes about 200,000 clones, 75% to 80% of them seen just once. This clone was seen a few times. Its target is not known. Germline V gene lookup returns CDR1 LNHDA and CDR2 SQIVND (reference sequence). This CDR3 spans 15 amino acids. Trimming took 3 bases from V and 2 from J; bases not matched to a gene: 5. This sequence originates from a woman aged 25-40 years in good health and CMV-seropositive. The specimen was PBMCs. V is TRBV19 and J is TRBJ2-3; 7 bases match TRBD1. The DNA of the CDR3 is TGTGCCAGTAGTATCTCGGGGACAGACACAGATACGCAGTATTTT. It encodes CASSISGTDTDTQYF. The whole variable domain, filled in from reference TRBV19 and TRBJ2-3, reads DGGITQSPKYLFRKEGQNVTLSCEQNLNHDAMYWYRQDPGQGLRLIYYSQIVNDFQKGDIAEGYSVSREKKESFPLTVTSAQKNPTAFYLCASSISGTDTDTQYFGPGTRLTVL.